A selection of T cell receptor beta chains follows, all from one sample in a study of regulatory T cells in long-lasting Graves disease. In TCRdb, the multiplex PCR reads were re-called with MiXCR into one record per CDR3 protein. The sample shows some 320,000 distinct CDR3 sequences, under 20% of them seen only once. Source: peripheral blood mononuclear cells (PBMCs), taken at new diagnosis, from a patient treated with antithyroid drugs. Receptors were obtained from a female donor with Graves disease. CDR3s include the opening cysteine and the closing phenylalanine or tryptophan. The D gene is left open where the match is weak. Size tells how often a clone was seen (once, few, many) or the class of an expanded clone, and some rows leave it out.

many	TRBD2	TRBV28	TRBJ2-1	TGTGCCAGCAGCTCTCCGGGACTAGCAGCTATTGAGCAGTTCTTC	CASSSPGLAAIEQFF
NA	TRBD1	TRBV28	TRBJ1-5	TGTGCCAGCAATCCCCCAGGCCCGGGGACAGGGAGTCAGCCCCAGCATTTT	CASNPPGPGTGSQPQHF
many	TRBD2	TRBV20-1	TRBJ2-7	TGCAGTGCTAGAGATCCCCGAGGACTAGCGGCCTACGAGCAGTACTTC	CSARDPRGLAAYEQYF
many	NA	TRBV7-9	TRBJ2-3	TGTGCCAGCAGCCCCACCGGACTCACAGATACGCAGTATTTT	CASSPTGLTDTQYF
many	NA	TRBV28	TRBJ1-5	TGTGCCAGCATGGATAGCAATCAGCCCCAGCATTTT	CASMDSNQPQHF
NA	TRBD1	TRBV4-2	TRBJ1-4	TGTGCCAGCAGCCAAGATCCCGGGACAGGGAATGAAAAACTGTTTTTT	CASSQDPGTGNEKLFF
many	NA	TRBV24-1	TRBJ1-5	TGTGCCACCAGTGATTTGCCAGGGGATCAGCCCCAGCATTTT	CATSDLPGDQPQHF
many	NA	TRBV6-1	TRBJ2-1	TGTGCCAGCACAGACGTCCGGCTAGATAACAATGAGCAGTTCTTC	CASTDVRLDNNEQFF
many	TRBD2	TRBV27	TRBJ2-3	TGTGCCAGCAGTCCGAGAAAGACTAGCGGGAGGGTACCAGATACGCAGTATTTT	CASSPRKTSGRVPDTQYF
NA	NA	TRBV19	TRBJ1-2	TGTGCCAGTAGTATATTGGGAGCGGGCTACACCTTC	CASSILGAGYTF
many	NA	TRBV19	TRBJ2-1	TGTGCCAGTAGTACCGCGGGCCGGGGCCACAATGAGCAGTTCTTC	CASSTAGRGHNEQFF
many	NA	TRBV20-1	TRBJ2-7	TGCAGTGCTAAGACCGCTTTTTCCTACGAGCAGTACTTC	CSAKTAFSYEQYF
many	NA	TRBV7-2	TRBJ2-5	TGTGCCAGCAGCTTCACGATTTACAGGGGGGGTAGGAAGACCCAGTACTTC	CASSFTIYRGGRKTQYF
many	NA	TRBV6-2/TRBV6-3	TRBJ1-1	TGTGCCAGCAGTCAGAGGGACACTTGGGAGACTGAAGCTTTCTTT	CASSQRDTWETEAFF
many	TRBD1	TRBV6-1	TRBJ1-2	TGTGCCAGCAGTACGAAGCGGACAGGGGATAATTATGGCTACACCTTC	CASSTKRTGDNYGYTF
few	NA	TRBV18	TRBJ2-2	TGTGCCAGCTCACCAACCCTTCCGGGTCTGAACACCGGGGAGCTGTTTTTT	CASSPTLPGLNTGELFF
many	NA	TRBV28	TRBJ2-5	TGTGCCACCCAGGGGCCAGGGCAAGAGACCCAGTACTTC	CATQGPGQETQYF
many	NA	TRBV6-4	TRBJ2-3	TGTGCCAGCAGCGATTCCTCCGGGAGTAGCACAGATACGCAGTATTTT	CASSDSSGSSTDTQYF
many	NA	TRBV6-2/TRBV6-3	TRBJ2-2	TGTGCCAGCAGTCGACTAGTCTACCCGAACACCGGGGAGCTGTTTTTT	CASSRLVYPNTGELFF
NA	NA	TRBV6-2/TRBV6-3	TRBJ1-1	TGTGCCAGCAAGGGCTATGGGGACACTGAAGCTTTCTTT	CASKGYGDTEAFF
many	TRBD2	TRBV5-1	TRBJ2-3	TGCGCCAGCAGCTTGCTAGCGGACTACACAGATACGCAGTATTTT	CASSLLADYTDTQYF
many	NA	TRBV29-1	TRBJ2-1	TGCAGCGTGTGGACAGTCGACAATGAGCAGTTCTTC	CSVWTVDNEQFF
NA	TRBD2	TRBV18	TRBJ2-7	TGTGCCAGCTCACCAGGGACTAGCGGGAGTGGAGAGCAGTACTTC	CASSPGTSGSGEQYF
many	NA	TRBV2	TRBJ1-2	TGTGCCAGCAGTGGGGGACGGAACTATGGCTACACCTTC	CASSGGRNYGYTF
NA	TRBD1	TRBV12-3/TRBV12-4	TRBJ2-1	TGTGCCAGCAGTATACCCCAAGGGGGCAGGGGCTCCTACAATGAGCAGTTCTTC	CASSIPQGGRGSYNEQFF
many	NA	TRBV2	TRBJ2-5	TGTGCCAGCAGTGAATCCGCCCAGGGATGGAACCAAGAGACCCAGTACTTC	CASSESAQGWNQETQYF
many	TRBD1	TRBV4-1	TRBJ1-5	TGCGCCAGCAGCCAAGAAGTCGGACAGGGGGGTCAGCCCCAGCATTTT	CASSQEVGQGGQPQHF
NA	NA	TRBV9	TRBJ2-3	TGTGCCAGCAGCGTACAAGATACTAGCACAGATACGCAGTATTTT	CASSVQDTSTDTQYF
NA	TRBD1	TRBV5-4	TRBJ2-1	TGTGCCAGCAGGACAGGGGGCCCCCTACGAAATGAGATGGGGCAGTTCTTC	CASRTGGPLRNEMGQFF
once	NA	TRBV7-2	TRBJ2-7	TGTGCCAGCACCTTACCTGGTGCTACGGGGGAGCAGTACTTC	CASTLPGATGEQYF
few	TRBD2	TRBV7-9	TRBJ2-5	TGTGCCAGCAGCTTTCTTTCTTGGCGGGAGAGGTCAGTAGAGACCCAGTACTTC	CASSFLSWRERSVETQYF
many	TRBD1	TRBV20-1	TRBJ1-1	TGCAGTGCTAGTGGCCAGGGGGGGACTGAAGCTTTCTTT	CSASGQGGTEAFF
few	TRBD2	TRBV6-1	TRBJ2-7	TGTGCCAGCAGTGAAGCGCTAGCGGGAGACCTCTACGAGCAGTACTTC	CASSEALAGDLYEQYF
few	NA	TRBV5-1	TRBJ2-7	TGCGCCAGCAGCTCCGGGATGGAGCAGTACTTC	CASSSGMEQYF
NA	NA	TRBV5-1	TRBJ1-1	TGCGCCAGCAGCTTGGTCCCGGGTAGGGCGGACACTGAAGCTTTCTTT	CASSLVPGRADTEAFF
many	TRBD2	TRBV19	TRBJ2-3	TGTGCCAGTAGTATTCCTCTAGCGGGATCGACAGATACGCAGTATTTT	CASSIPLAGSTDTQYF
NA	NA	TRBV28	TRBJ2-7	TGTGCCAGCAGTTTGGGTGAGCAGGACTTC	CASSLGEQDF
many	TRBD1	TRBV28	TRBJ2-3	TGTGCCCTTCGTGGGACAGGGGGCACAGATACGCAGTATTTT	CALRGTGGTDTQYF
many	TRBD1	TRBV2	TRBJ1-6	TGTGCCAGCAACTTTCAGGGGGCCGGGTATAATTCACCCCTCCACTTT	CASNFQGAGYNSPLHF
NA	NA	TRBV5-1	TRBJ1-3	TGCGCCAGCAGAGGGGGAGACACCATATATTTT	CASRGGDTIYF
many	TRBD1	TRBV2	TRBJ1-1	TGTGCCAGCAGTCGGGGACAGCCCACTGAAGCTTTCTTT	CASSRGQPTEAFF
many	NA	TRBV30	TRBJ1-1	TGTGCCTGGAGTGTCAAGAACACTGAAGCTTTCTTT	CAWSVKNTEAFF
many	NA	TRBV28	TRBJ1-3	TGTGCCAGCAGTTCCGAGGGAAACACCATATATTTT	CASSSEGNTIYF
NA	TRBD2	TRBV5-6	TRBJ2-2	TGTGCCAGCAGCTTGGGGCTAGCGGGAGGAACCGGGGAGCTGTTTTTT	CASSLGLAGGTGELFF
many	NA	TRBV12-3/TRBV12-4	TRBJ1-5	TGTGCCAGCAGTTTACGCTACCCCCCAGACGACAATCAGCCCCAGCATTTT	CASSLRYPPDDNQPQHF
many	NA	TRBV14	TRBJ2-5	TGTGCCAGCAGCCCCTCCGGCAGGGGAGAGACCCAGTACTTC	CASSPSGRGETQYF
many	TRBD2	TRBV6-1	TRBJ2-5	TGTGCCAGCAGTGAAACTCCTAGCGGGAGCGTGGAGACCCAGTACTTC	CASSETPSGSVETQYF
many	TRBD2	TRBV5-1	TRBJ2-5	TGCGCCAGCAGCTGGGGACTAGCGGATCAAGAGACCCAGTACTTC	CASSWGLADQETQYF
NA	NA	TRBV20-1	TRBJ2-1	TGCAGTGCTAGAGATCCCCCTGTTCAGTTCTTC	CSARDPPVQFF